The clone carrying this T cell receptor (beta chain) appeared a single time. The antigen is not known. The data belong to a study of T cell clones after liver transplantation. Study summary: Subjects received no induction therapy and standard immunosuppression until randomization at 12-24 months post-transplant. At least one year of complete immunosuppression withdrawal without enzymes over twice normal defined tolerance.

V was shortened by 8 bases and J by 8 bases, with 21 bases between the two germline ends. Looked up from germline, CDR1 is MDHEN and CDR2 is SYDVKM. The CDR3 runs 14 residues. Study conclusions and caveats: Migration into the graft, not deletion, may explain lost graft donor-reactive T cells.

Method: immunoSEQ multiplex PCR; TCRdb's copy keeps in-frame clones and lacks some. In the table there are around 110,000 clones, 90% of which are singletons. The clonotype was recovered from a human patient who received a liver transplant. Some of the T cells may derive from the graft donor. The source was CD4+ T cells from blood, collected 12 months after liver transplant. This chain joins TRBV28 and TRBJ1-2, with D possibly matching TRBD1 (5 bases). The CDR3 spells CASYGREGPRGYTF. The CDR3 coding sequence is TGTGCCAGCTACGGTAGGGAGGGGCCGCGGGGCTACACCTTC.